This is a list of T cell receptor beta chains from one sample in a study of cytomegalovirus exposure and HLA in healthy donors. TCRdb keeps only in-frame clones here, not all; method: immunoSEQ multiplex PCR. The sample has approximately 160,000 clones, about three quarters seen once; the top ten hold approximately 0.76%. The sample taken for sequencing was PBMCs. The receptors were gathered from a female donor in good health and CMV-seronegative. CDR3s include the opening cysteine and the closing phenylalanine or tryptophan. The D gene is left open where the match is weak. Not all rows give a size; the values are once, few, many and, for expanded clones, a class.

TGTGCCAGCAGCCCCGACAGGGGGTCTCAGCCCCAGCATTTT	CASSPDRGSQPQHF	TRBD1	TRBV2	-	TRBJ1-5
TGTGCCAGCAGCGCACAGGGGGCTGGAAACACCATATATTTT	CASSAQGAGNTIYF	TRBD1	TRBV7-9	-	TRBJ1-3
TGCGCCAGCAGCCAAGAACGGGGAGGTGAGCAGTTCTTC	CASSQERGGEQFF	-	TRBV4-3	-	TRBJ2-1
TGTGCCAGCAAGGTTGGGCCGGAGAACACTGAAGCTTTCTTT	CASKVGPENTEAFF	-	TRBV6-4	-	TRBJ1-1
TGTGCCAGCAGTATTCCGGGACAGGGGGCTGGCTACACCTTC	CASSIPGQGAGYTF	TRBD1	TRBV6-4	once	TRBJ1-2
TGTGCCAGCCTAATAGCGGGGGGGCAAAGGAATGAGCAGTTCTTC	CASLIAGGQRNEQFF	TRBD2	TRBV7-2	-	TRBJ2-1
TGTGCCAGCAGTCCCCTGGACAGGAGGAACGAGCAGTACTTC	CASSPLDRRNEQYF	TRBD1	TRBV28	-	TRBJ2-7
TGTGCCAGCTCACCTTCGGACAGCCTAAACTATGGCTACACCTTC	CASSPSDSLNYGYTF	-	TRBV18	-	TRBJ1-2
TGTGCCAGCTCCTTCTTACAGGGGGGACAAGAGACCCAGTACTTC	CASSFLQGGQETQYF	TRBD1	TRBV18	few	TRBJ2-5
TGTGCCAGCAGCCGGGACAGGGGTTCGACTGAAGCTTTCTTT	CASSRDRGSTEAFF	TRBD1	TRBV4-2	-	TRBJ1-1
TGTGCCAGCAGCGCCCTGACTAGTACCGGGGAGCTGTTTTTT	CASSALTSTGELFF	-	TRBV11-2	few	TRBJ2-2
TGTGCCAGCAGTTTGCTGTTCGGGACAGACAACACCGGGGAGCTGTTTTTT	CASSLLFGTDNTGELFF	TRBD1	TRBV28	-	TRBJ2-2
TGTGCCAGCAGCGCAAGCGGGACAGGGGCCTACGAGCAGTACTTC	CASSASGTGAYEQYF	TRBD1	TRBV7-2	once	TRBJ2-7
TGTGCCAGCACCCCTACTGGCAGGGGGGCTATGAAGACCCAGTACTTC	CASTPTGRGAMKTQYF	-	TRBV2	-	TRBJ2-5
TGTGCCAGCAGCGTAGATGGTCAGGAAAATTCACCCCTCCACTTT	CASSVDGQENSPLHF	-	TRBV9	once	TRBJ1-6
TGTGCCATCAGTGACGGGGGGCCAGAGACCCAGTACTTC	CAISDGGPETQYF	-	TRBV10-3	once	TRBJ2-5
TGCGCCAGCAGTCCGGACAGGGAGGGCCAAGAGACCCAGTACTTC	CASSPDREGQETQYF	-	TRBV5-1	-	TRBJ2-5
TGTGCCAGCAGCTTCTCGACAGGGTCTTTTCAAGAGACCCAGTACTTC	CASSFSTGSFQETQYF	TRBD1	TRBV7-6	-	TRBJ2-5
TGTGCCAGCAGTGATGTAAGACAGGGGGGTGACATTCAGTACTTC	CASSDVRQGGDIQYF	TRBD1	TRBV25-1	-	TRBJ2-4
TGTGCCAGCAGTGAGGGGGGGACTGAAGCTTTCTTT	CASSEGGTEAFF	-	TRBV6-5	-	TRBJ1-1
TGTGCCAGCAGTTCTCAGGGGGCCGGGTATTCACCCCTCCACTTT	CASSSQGAGYSPLHF	TRBD1	TRBV6-5	-	TRBJ1-6
TGTGCCAGCAGCCAAGCGGCAGGGAGGCTCACTGAAGCTTTCTTT	CASSQAAGRLTEAFF	-	TRBV4-2	-	TRBJ1-1
TGTGCCAGCAGTTTATGGTCACTAGCGGGAGGGCCGGGTGAGCAGTTCTTC	CASSLWSLAGGPGEQFF	TRBD2	TRBV28	few	TRBJ2-1
TGCGCCAGCAGAAGTCAGGGAGGCCGGCAGTACTTC	CASRSQGGRQYF	-	TRBV5-1	once	TRBJ2-7
TGTGCCAGCAGCCCAAGCGGGGGGGCCTTAGACGGGGAGCTGTTTTTT	CASSPSGGALDGELFF	TRBD2	TRBV9	once	TRBJ2-2
TGTGCCAGCACGAACAGGGGGTTATGTCTGTTTTTT	CASTNRGLCLFF	TRBD1	TRBV2	-	TRBJ2-2
TGTGCCATCAGTGAGTCGACCCGGGGGTCGTACCAAGAGACCCAGTACTTC	CAISESTRGSYQETQYF	-	TRBV10-3	-	TRBJ2-5
TGTGCCATCAGTCCCCTGGGACAGACCGGGGAGCTGTTTTTT	CAISPLGQTGELFF	TRBD1	TRBV10-3	-	TRBJ2-2
TGTGCCAGCAGCTTAAATGGGGGCTCTGCCTACGAGCAGTACTTC	CASSLNGGSAYEQYF	-	TRBV7-3	-	TRBJ2-7
TGCGCCAGCAGCGTTTTTCGTGCGGAATCCTACGAGCAGTACTTC	CASSVFRAESYEQYF	-	TRBV4-1	-	TRBJ2-7
TGTGCCAGCAGCTTAGGACCCCCTAGTGCCAAAAACATTCAGTACTTC	CASSLGPPSAKNIQYF	-	TRBV7-2	-	TRBJ2-4